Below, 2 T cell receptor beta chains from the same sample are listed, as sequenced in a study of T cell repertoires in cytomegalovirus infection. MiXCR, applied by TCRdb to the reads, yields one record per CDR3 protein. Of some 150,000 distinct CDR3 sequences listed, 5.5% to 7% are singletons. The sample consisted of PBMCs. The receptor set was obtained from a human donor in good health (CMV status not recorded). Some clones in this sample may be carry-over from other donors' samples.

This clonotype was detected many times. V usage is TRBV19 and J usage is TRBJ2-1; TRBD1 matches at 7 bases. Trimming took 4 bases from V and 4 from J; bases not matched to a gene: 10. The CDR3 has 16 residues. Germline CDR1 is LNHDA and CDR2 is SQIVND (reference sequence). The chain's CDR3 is CASSNYPRDRYNEQFF. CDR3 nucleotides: TGTGCCAGTAGTAACTACCCCCGGGACAGATACAATGAGCAGTTCTTC.

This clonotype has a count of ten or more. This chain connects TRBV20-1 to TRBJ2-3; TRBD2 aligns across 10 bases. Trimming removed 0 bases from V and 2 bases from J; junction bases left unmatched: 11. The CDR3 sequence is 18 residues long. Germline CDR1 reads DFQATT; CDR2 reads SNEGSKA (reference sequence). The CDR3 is CSARDYQGTSGDTDTQYF. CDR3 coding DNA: TGCAGTGCTAGAGATTACCAAGGAACTAGCGGGGACACAGATACGCAGTATTTT.